These T cell receptor beta chains were read from a single sample in a study of vaccination and CD4 T cells after COVID-19. Antigens of these TCRs are unknown. TCRdb re-derived calls from the PCR reads in MiXCR, one entry per CDR3 protein. Here the sample spans some 23,000 distinct CDR3 sequences, roughly 70% being singletons. Sequenced here: CD4+ T cells from blood, cultured in vitro, sampled after SARS-CoV-2 vaccination. Receptor source: a human donor who received a COVID-19 vaccine. Both conserved end residues are part of each CDR3. D genes are given only for firm matches. Part of the rows lack a size; the others show once, few, many or a class for expanded clones.

>TRBJ2-3|few|TRBD2|TRBV24-1
CATSDPGLAPDTQYF
TGTGCCACCAGTGATCCGGGACTAGCCCCAGATACGCAGTATTTT
>TRBJ1-3|few|-|TRBV20-1
CSSSGNTIYF
TGCAGCAGCTCTGGAAACACCATATATTTT
>TRBJ2-7|-|-|TRBV27
CASSRRTSYEQYF
TGTGCCAGCAGTCGACGGACGTCCTACGAGCAGTACTTC
>TRBJ2-4|-|-|TRBV20-1
CSAQGATGRENIQYF
TGCAGTGCTCAGGGAGCGACAGGCAGGGAAAACATTCAGTACTTC
>TRBJ2-3|-|-|TRBV6-5
CASSYSLGTDTQYF
TGTGCCAGCAGTTACTCGTTGGGTACAGATACGCAGTATTTT
>TRBJ1-5|-|-|TRBV6-1
CASTLLVRTVGSNQPQHF
TGTGCCAGCACCCTATTAGTCCGGACAGTGGGGAGCAATCAGCCCCAGCATTTT
>TRBJ1-5|once|-|TRBV10-3
CAIWGGPNQPQHF
TGTGCCATCTGGGGGGGGCCCAATCAGCCCCAGCATTTT
>TRBJ2-5|-|-|TRBV20-1
CSARDDRGMETQYF
TGCAGTGCTAGAGATGATCGGGGTATGGAGACCCAGTACTTC
>TRBJ2-3|-|TRBD2|TRBV11-2
CASSLGVAGGFTDTQYF
TGTGCCAGCAGCTTAGGCGTAGCGGGGGGATTCACAGATACGCAGTATTTT
>TRBJ2-7|-|TRBD1|TRBV20-1
CSASRDRGYEQYF
TGCAGTGCTAGCAGGGACAGGGGCTACGAGCAGTACTTC
>TRBJ1-1|-|TRBD1|TRBV4-1
CASSHVWTGEKTEAFF
TGCGCCAGCAGCCATGTTTGGACAGGGGAGAAAACTGAAGCTTTCTTT
>TRBJ2-4|-|-|TRBV10-1
CASSEGGAGKNIQYF
TGCGCCAGCAGTGAGGGGGGCGCAGGCAAAAACATTCAGTACTTC
>TRBJ1-3|-|-|TRBV20-1
CSAVPGPDTIYF
TGCAGTGCCGTTCCTGGGCCCGACACCATATATTTT
>TRBJ2-1|once|TRBD1|TRBV20-1
CSAGERTGGWTEQFF
TGCAGTGCTGGGGAACGGACAGGGGGCTGGACTGAGCAGTTCTTC
>TRBJ2-3|-|TRBD2|TRBV30
CAWSPRLAGGLRDTQYF
TGTGCCTGGAGTCCTCGACTAGCGGGGGGGCTACGAGATACGCAGTATTTT
>TRBJ1-1|-|-|TRBV30
CAWSVPRDYGMNTEAFF
TGTGCCTGGAGTGTACCAAGGGATTATGGCATGAACACTGAAGCTTTCTTT
>TRBJ1-1|once|-|TRBV7-2
CASSLGPVTTEAFF
TGTGCCAGCAGCTTAGGTCCAGTTACCACTGAAGCTTTCTTT
>TRBJ1-2|-|-|TRBV19
CASSLRGGYGYTF
TGTGCCAGTAGCTTAAGGGGAGGGTATGGCTACACCTTC
>TRBJ1-1|-|-|TRBV25-1
CASSEYSTRGQAFF
TGTGCCAGCAGTGAATATTCGACCAGAGGACAAGCTTTCTTT
>TRBJ1-2|-|TRBD1|TRBV27
CASTSGQPNYGYTF
TGTGCCAGCACCTCGGGACAGCCTAACTATGGCTACACCTTC
>TRBJ2-5|-|-|TRBV25-1
CASSDRGETQYF
TGTGCCAGCAGTGATCGAGGGGAGACCCAGTACTTC
>TRBJ2-5|-|TRBD2|TRBV7-3
CASSLTAGVKETQYF
TGTGCCAGCAGCTTAACCGCGGGGGTCAAAGAGACCCAGTACTTC
>TRBJ1-1|-|-|TRBV12-3/TRBV12-4
CASSQAKGIATEAFF
TGTGCCAGCAGCCAGGCCAAGGGGATTGCCACTGAAGCTTTCTTT
>TRBJ2-3|-|TRBD2|TRBV5-1
CASSLPSGGAADTQYF
TGCGCCAGCAGCTTGCCCAGCGGGGGGGCCGCAGATACGCAGTATTTT
>TRBJ1-1|once|TRBD1|TRBV30
CAWSVYWDRNTEAFF
TGTGCCTGGAGTGTATATTGGGACAGGAACACTGAAGCTTTCTTT
>TRBJ1-6|-|-|TRBV7-2
CASSFGGRGLGSPLHF
TGTGCCAGCAGCTTCGGGGGGCGAGGTTTAGGTTCACCCCTCCACTTT
>TRBJ1-6|-|TRBD1|TRBV2
CASSEAKPQGANSPLHF
TGTGCCAGCAGTGAAGCTAAGCCTCAGGGGGCTAATTCACCCCTCCACTTT
>TRBJ1-2|-|TRBD1|TRBV2
CASSEAGQVHTF
TGTGCCAGCAGTGAAGCCGGACAGGTCCACACCTTC
>TRBJ2-1|-|-|TRBV27
CASREQGRGEQFF
TGTGCCAGCAGAGAACAGGGGAGGGGTGAGCAGTTCTTC
>TRBJ2-3|-|-|TRBV27
CASRQGGRGTDTQYF
TGTGCCAGCCGGCAGGGGGGCAGGGGTACAGATACGCAGTATTTT
>TRBJ2-3|-|TRBD2|TRBV7-3
CASSTIAGGSTDTQYF
TGTGCCAGCAGCACAATAGCGGGGGGGAGCACAGATACGCAGTATTTT
>TRBJ2-3|-|TRBD2|TRBV19
CASSIQGRGTSHLPRTDTQYF
TGTGCCAGTAGTATACAAGGAAGAGGGACTAGCCACCTCCCTCGTACAGATACGCAGTATTTT
>TRBJ2-7|-|-|TRBV6-1
CASSDLYEQYF
TGTGCCAGCAGTGATCTCTACGAGCAGTACTTC
>TRBJ2-5|few|-|TRBV19
CASSIFRAETQYF
TGTGCCAGTAGTATCTTCAGGGCAGAGACCCAGTACTTC
>TRBJ1-2|few|-|TRBV6-5
CASSYGKIYGYTF
TGTGCCAGCAGTTACGGAAAGATTTATGGCTACACCTTC
>TRBJ2-1|-|TRBD1|TRBV6-1
CASRQTGFPNEQFF
TGTGCCAGCAGGCAGACAGGGTTTCCCAATGAGCAGTTCTTC
>TRBJ1-3|-|TRBD1|TRBV20-1
CSARSGTGPGNTIYF
TGCAGTGCTAGATCCGGGACAGGGCCTGGAAACACCATATATTTT
>TRBJ2-3|-|TRBD2|TRBV20-1
CSAPGAGVRDTQYF
TGCAGTGCTCCTGGGGCGGGGGTGAGAGATACGCAGTATTTT
>TRBJ1-2|few|TRBD1|TRBV6-7
CASSPGQGSYGYTF
TGTGCCAGCAGCCCGGGACAGGGATCCTATGGCTACACCTTC
>TRBJ1-2|-|TRBD1|TRBV7-2
CASSTTGPNYGYTF
TGTGCCAGCAGCACGACAGGGCCTAACTATGGCTACACCTTC
>TRBJ1-5|-|TRBD1|TRBV20-1
CSAQGQGSQPQHF
TGCAGTGCTCAGGGACAGGGAAGTCAGCCCCAGCATTTT
>TRBJ2-5|-|-|TRBV6-4
CASSDPVQETQYF
TGTGCCAGCAGTGACCCTGTCCAAGAGACCCAGTACTTC
>TRBJ2-5|once|TRBD2|TRBV14
CASSHGLTSGPWETQYF
TGTGCCAGCAGCCACGGTCTGACTAGCGGGCCATGGGAGACCCAGTACTTC
>TRBJ2-5|-|TRBD2|TRBV2
CASSFGLDTQETQYF
TGTGCCAGCAGCTTCGGACTAGATACACAAGAGACCCAGTACTTC
>TRBJ1-2|-|-|TRBV6-2/TRBV6-3
CASSQGFDGYTF
TGTGCCAGCAGTCAGGGATTCGATGGCTACACCTTC
>TRBJ2-2|-|-|TRBV19
CASSRPAGSPGELFF
TGTGCCAGTAGTAGACCCGCGGGGTCACCCGGGGAGCTGTTTTTT
>TRBJ2-1|-|TRBD2|TRBV6-5
CASSYALGGGYNEQFF
TGTGCCAGCAGTTACGCCCTCGGCGGGGGGTACAATGAGCAGTTCTTC
>TRBJ1-2|-|-|TRBV24-1
CATSDGTNYGYTF
TGTGCCACCAGTGACGGGACTAACTATGGCTACACCTTC
>TRBJ2-7|-|-|TRBV7-2
CASSLGTAEQYF
TGTGCCAGCAGCTTAGGGACAGCAGAGCAGTACTTC
>TRBJ2-3|-|TRBD2|TRBV20-1
CSAGPGTSGGRDTQYF
TGCAGTGCTGGCCCAGGGACTAGCGGGGGGAGAGATACGCAGTATTTT
>TRBJ1-1|-|-|TRBV7-9
CASSLATNTEAFF
TGTGCCAGCAGCTTAGCAACGAACACTGAAGCTTTCTTT
>TRBJ2-5|few|-|TRBV27
CASSLSLRPGGRGTQYF
TGTGCCAGCAGTTTATCTCTCAGGCCGGGGGGCAGAGGGACCCAGTACTTC
>TRBJ2-3|-|TRBD1|TRBV12-3/TRBV12-4
CASSRDRGSDTQYF
TGTGCCAGCAGTCGGGACAGGGGGTCTGATACGCAGTATTTT
>TRBJ1-2|-|-|TRBV25-1
CARPWTRRGYTF
TGTGCCAGACCGTGGACCCGGCGTGGCTACACCTTC
>TRBJ2-5|-|TRBD1|TRBV19
CASSNLDRGLETQYF
TGTGCCAGTAGCAACCTGGACAGGGGATTGGAGACCCAGTACTTC
>TRBJ1-1|-|-|TRBV6-1
CASSDGGANTEAFF
TGTGCCAGCAGTGACGGGGGCGCGAACACTGAAGCTTTCTTT
>TRBJ2-3|-|-|TRBV5-1
CASSLAGHPSTDTQYF
TGCGCCAGCAGCTTGGCCGGACACCCAAGCACAGATACGCAGTATTTT
>TRBJ2-3|-|-|TRBV6-1
CASSDRARLAADTQYF
TGTGCCAGCAGTGATAGGGCGCGGCTAGCTGCAGATACGCAGTATTTT